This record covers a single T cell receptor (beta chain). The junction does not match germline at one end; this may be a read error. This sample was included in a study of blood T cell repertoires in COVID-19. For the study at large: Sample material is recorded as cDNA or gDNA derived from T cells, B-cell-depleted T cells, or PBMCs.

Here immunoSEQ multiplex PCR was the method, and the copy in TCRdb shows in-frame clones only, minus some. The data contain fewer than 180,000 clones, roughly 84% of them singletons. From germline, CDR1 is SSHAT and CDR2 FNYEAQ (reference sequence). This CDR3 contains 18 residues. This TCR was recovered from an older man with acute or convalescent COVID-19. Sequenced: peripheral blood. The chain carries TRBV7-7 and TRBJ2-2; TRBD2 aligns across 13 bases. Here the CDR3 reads CASSPRLAGGSNTGELFF. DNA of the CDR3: TGTGCTAGCAGCCCACGACTAGCGGGGGGTTCGAACACCGGGGAGCTGTTTTTT.